The clone carrying this TCR beta chain was counted at least ten times. With the library built for alpha chains, this beta chain is off target and its frequency is not meaningful. These data belong to a study of spatial heterogeneity in lung cancer. Time point indicated: sample taken at primary tumor resection. Tumor, nontumor lung or frozen PBMC supplied whole RNA, sequenced without sorting. The CDR3 has 16 amino acids. Trimming cost V 2 bases and J 5 bases, with 18 bases left between them. Germline CDR1 reads MNHEY; CDR2 reads SMNVEV (reference sequence). TCRdb used MiXCR to reprocess the 5' RACE reads, holding one entry per CDR3 protein. The sample has over 10,000 distinct CDR3 sequences, roughly 3.9% seen once.

This clonotype was sampled from a male donor with early-stage non-small cell lung cancer. The sample consisted of PBMCs, taken at surgery. The chain employs TRBV27 and TRBJ2-5; D might be TRBD2 (6 bases). The chain's CDR3 is CASSLRRPDSGETQYF. CDR3 nucleotide sequence: TGTGCCAGCAGTTTAAGACGTCCCGACAGCGGGGAGACCCAGTACTTC.